A single sample is the source of the 10 T cell receptor beta chains below, sequenced in a study of cytomegalovirus exposure and HLA in healthy donors. Use of 60 Vbeta and 13 Jbeta primers characterized the PCR. Here immunoSEQ multiplex PCR was the method, and the copy in TCRdb shows in-frame clones only, minus some. In total, the table holds under 200,000 clones. Sequencing was performed on PBMCs. The source is a woman between 18 and 29 years old in good health and CMV-seropositive.

This chain links TRBV6-5 with TRBJ1-2; D is unresolved. This CDR3 contains 13 residues. V lost 0 bases and J lost 4, with 6 bases in between. Germline-derived CDR1 and CDR2 are MNHEY and SVGAGI. The CDR3 spells CASSYSRSYGYTF. In DNA form, the CDR3 reads TGTGCCAGCAGTTACTCACGGAGCTATGGCTACACCTTC.

The chain joins TRBV7-9 to TRBJ2-1; 9 bases map to TRBD1. Per germline, CDR1 SEHNR and CDR2 FQNEAQ (reference sequence). V shed 5 bases, J shed 9 bases, and the junction held 2 bases outside the gene matches. There are 12 residues in the CDR3. The CDR3 DNA reads TGTGCCAGCAGCACAGGGGGCAGTGAGCAGTTCTTC. This gives the protein CASSTGGSEQFF.

The gene calls are TRBV2 and TRBJ2-1; TRBD2 matches at 11 bases. This CDR3 is built from 15 residues. Germline CDR1 reads SNHLY; CDR2 reads FYNNEI. After removal of 5 bases from V and 8 bases from J, the junction contained 8 bases not matched to a gene. CDR3 in amino acids: CASSPTSGSLDEQFF. CDR3 nucleotides: TGTGCCAGCAGTCCAACTAGCGGGAGTCTCGATGAGCAGTTCTTC.

The gene calls are TRBV12-5 and TRBJ1-5, with 7 bases identical to TRBD1. The CDR3 covers 16 residues. With V trimmed by 3 bases and J by 4 bases, 9 bases remained unmatched. In germline, CDR1 is LGHNT, CDR2 FRNRAP. The CDR3 DNA follows: TGTGCTAGTGGTTTCCAACTATCCAGGGGGAATCAGCCCCAGCATTTT. It yields the protein CASGFQLSRGNQPQHF.

This sequence joins TRBV4-1 and TRBJ2-7; TRBD1 agrees at 7 bases. CDR1 is MGHRA and CDR2 is YSYEKL in the germline V gene. V trimming: 4 bases; J trimming: 7 bases; junction bases outside the gene matches: 7. The CDR3 totals 13 residues. DNA for the CDR3: TGCGCCAGCAGCCGCGGACAGGACGGGGAGCAGTACTTC. This translates into CASSRGQDGEQYF.

The chain combines TRBV2 with TRBJ2-1; 7 bases agree with TRBD2. Germline assignment: CDR1 SNHLY and CDR2 FYNNEI. Trimming cost V 7 bases and J 10 bases; bases outside gene matches: 10. This CDR3 has 13 residues. The CDR3 nucleotides are TGTGCCAGCACTCTCGGGGGGTTCTCGGAGCAGTTCTTC. Translated: CASTLGGFSEQFF.

The CDR3 protein is CASSADRGPYNEQFF. CDR3 DNA: TGCGCCAGCAGCGCGGACAGGGGGCCGTACAATGAGCAGTTCTTC. The chain couples TRBV10-1 to TRBJ2-1; 11 bases map to TRBD1. The CDR3 is 15 amino acids. V lost 6 bases, J lost 4 bases, and 5 bases stayed unmatched. Germline V gene sequence: CDR1 WNHNN, CDR2 SYGVQD (reference sequence).

The chain couples TRBV4-3 to TRBJ1-4; D perhaps matches TRBD1 (6 bases). CDR1 is LGHNA, CDR2 YSLEER, per germline. Trimming pared 0 bases from V and 7 bases from J, leaving 12 bases between. This CDR3 is built from 15 residues. Here the CDR3 reads CASSQDRGISEKLFF. CDR3 sequence (DNA): TGCGCCAGCAGCCAAGACAGGGGTATAAGTGAAAAACTGTTTTTT.

The chain recombines TRBV30 with TRBJ1-4; possibly TRBD1 for D (6 bases). There are 15 residues in the CDR3. Germline V CDR1 and CDR2: GTSNPN, SVGIG (reference sequence). The V end lost 1 base, the J end lost 0 bases, and 9 bases lay between the germline ends. CDR3 nucleotides: TGTGCCTGGAGTGCGACAGGAGCAACTAATGAAAAACTGTTTTTT. Its protein product is CAWSATGATNEKLFF.

The chain is built from TRBV2 and TRBJ2-7; maybe TRBD2 (6 bases). From germline, CDR1 is SNHLY and CDR2 FYNNEI. CDR3 length: 14 residues. The V gene lost 7 bases and the J gene lost 0 bases, with 13 bases spanning the gap. In DNA, the CDR3 is TGTGCCAGCAAGTCCGGGGACTTCTCCTACGAGCAGTACTTC. Translating gives CASKSGDFSYEQYF.